This entry lists 8 T cell receptor beta chains sequenced from one sample in a study of response to subunit inactivated influenza vaccine (dated 2018 in TCRdb). The library was prepared using RT-PCR. Sequencing relied on an Illumina HiSeq 2500. TCRdb cleaned the public reads at Q25 with fastp, built clones with MiXCR and kept in-frame beta chains. One record per CDR3 amino acid sequence lists the most common genes and DNA. Counted in this sample were under 950,000 distinct CDR3 sequences; 21% of them appeared once. Of the sample, about 9.4% falls within the top ten clones. Here the sequenced sample was PBMCs from blood, taken approximately 5 days after vaccination. The receptors were sampled from a man aged 50 to 59 who received an inactivated influenza vaccine. Donor details come from another sample of the same person, matched by shared clones.

The rearrangement uses TRBV15 and TRBJ2-5, with a weak D call TRBD1 (5 bases). Germline CDR1 reads LNHNV; CDR2 reads YYDKDF (reference sequence). With 0 bases removed from V and 5 bases from J, the gap between germline ends came to 13 bases. This CDR3 is built from 15 residues. The CDR3 nucleotides read TGTGCCACCAGCAGAGATGGGCGCAGGGCGGAGACCCAGTACTTC. Translation: CATSRDGRRAETQYF.

This chain links TRBV7-3 with TRBJ2-1; 9 nucleotides match TRBD2. The ends lost 2 bases at V and 9 bases at J; junction bases unmatched: 8. The CDR3 runs 15 residues. CDR1 is SGHTA, CDR2 FQGTGA, per germline. CDR3 sequence (DNA): TGTGCCAGCAGCTTACTGGCGGGAGGGATTAGTGAGCAGTTCTTC. Translation: CASSLLAGGISEQFF.

The rearrangement links TRBV5-4 to TRBJ2-1, with D perhaps matching TRBD1 (5 bases). The CDR3 spans 13 residues. V lost 3 bases and J lost 5, with 9 bases in between. Germline CDR1 and CDR2: SGHNT and YYREEE (reference sequence). The CDR3, as DNA: TGTGCCAGCAGCTCCGACAGTGACAATGAGCAGTTCTTC. It translates to CASSSDSDNEQFF.

The chain carries TRBV25-1 and TRBJ1-1, with D possibly TRBD1 on 6 matching bases. Germline CDR1 and CDR2: MGHDK and SYGVNS. The length of the CDR3 is 14 residues. Trimming left V 0 bases short and J 3 bases short, with 8 bases between. The CDR3 is CASSEYTGYTEAFF. The CDR3 DNA is TGTGCCAGCAGTGAATATACAGGGTACACTGAAGCTTTCTTT.

The chain combines TRBV6-5 with TRBJ1-2, with D unresolved. Germline CDR1 reads MNHEY; CDR2 reads SVGAGI. The germline V and J ends were trimmed by 3 bases and 2 bases, with 13 bases remaining between them. CDR3 size: 15 residues. The CDR3: CASSYQAGSNYGYTF. In DNA, the CDR3 is TGTGCCAGCAGTTATCAGGCAGGTTCCAACTATGGCTACACCTTC.

The rearrangement links TRBV4-1 to TRBJ1-1; 8 bases fit TRBD1. The CDR3 has 15 amino acids. The V segment lost 4 bases and the J segment 3 bases; nucleotides outside the gene matches: 7. CDR1 is MGHRA, CDR2 YSYEKL, per germline. Written as DNA, the CDR3 is TGCGCCAGCAGCCGACAGGACAGGGCTGACACTGAAGCTTTCTTT. Its protein product is CASSRQDRADTEAFF.

A few counts support this clonotype. This chain uses TRBV7-2 with TRBJ2-1; TRBD1 matches at 8 bases. The junction had 11 bases not matched to a gene; V was cut back by 10 bases and J by 6 bases. The CDR3 has 14 residues. In germline, CDR1 is SGHTA, CDR2 FQGNSA. The CDR3 spells CATNPGQVTNEQFF. The DNA of the CDR3 is TGTGCCACGAATCCGGGACAGGTAACCAATGAGCAGTTCTTC.

This clonotype was detected only a few times. This chain joins TRBV11-2 and TRBJ2-5; the match to TRBD2 covers 10 bases. The junction had 3 bases not matched to a gene; V was cut back by 3 bases and J by 2 bases. This CDR3 has 15 residues. The germline V gene has CDR1 SGHAT and CDR2 FQNNGV. This CDR3 is CASSFKLAGQETQYF. For the CDR3, the DNA is TGTGCCAGCAGCTTCAAACTAGCGGGGCAAGAGACCCAGTACTTC.